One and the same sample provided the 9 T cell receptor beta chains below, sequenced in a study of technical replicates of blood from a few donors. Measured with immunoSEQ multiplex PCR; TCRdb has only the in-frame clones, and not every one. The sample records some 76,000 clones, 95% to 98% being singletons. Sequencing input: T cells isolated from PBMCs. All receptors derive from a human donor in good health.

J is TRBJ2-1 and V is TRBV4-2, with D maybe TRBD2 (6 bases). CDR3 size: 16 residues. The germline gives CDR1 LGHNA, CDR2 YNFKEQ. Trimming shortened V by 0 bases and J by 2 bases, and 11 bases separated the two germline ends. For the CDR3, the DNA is TGTGCCAGCAGCCAAGATAGTAGCGGAACCTACAATGAGCAGTTCTTC. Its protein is CASSQDSSGTYNEQFF.

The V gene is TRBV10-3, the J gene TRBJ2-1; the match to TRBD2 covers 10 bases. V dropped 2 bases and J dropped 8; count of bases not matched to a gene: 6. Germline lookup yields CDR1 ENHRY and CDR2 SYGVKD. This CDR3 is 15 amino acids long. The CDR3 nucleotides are TGTGCCATCAGTGAGGGAGCGGGAGGGGGGGATGAGCAGTTCTTC. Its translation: CAISEGAGGGDEQFF.

The CDR3 nucleotides read TGTGCCAGCAGTCCTTCGGGACAGGCCCGAAAGAACACCGGGGAGCTGTTTTTT. This encodes CASSPSGQARKNTGELFF. The chain recombines TRBV2 with TRBJ2-2; 8 positions agree with TRBD1. The CDR3 is 18 residues long. Germline V lookup: CDR1 SNHLY, CDR2 FYNNEI. The J segment lost 1 base and the V segment lost 5 bases, leaving 12 bases of the junction unmatched.

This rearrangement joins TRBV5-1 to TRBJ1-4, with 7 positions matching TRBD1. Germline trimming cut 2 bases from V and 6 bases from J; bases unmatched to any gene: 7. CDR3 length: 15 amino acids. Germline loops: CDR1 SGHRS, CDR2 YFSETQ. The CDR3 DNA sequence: TGCGCCAGCAGCTTTGAAGACAGGGCGGATGAAAAACTGTTTTTT. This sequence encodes CASSFEDRADEKLFF.

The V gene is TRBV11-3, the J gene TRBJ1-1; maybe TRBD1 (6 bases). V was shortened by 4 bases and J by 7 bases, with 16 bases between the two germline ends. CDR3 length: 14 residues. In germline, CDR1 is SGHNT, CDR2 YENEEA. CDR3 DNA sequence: TGTGCCAGCAGCTCGGGCGGGGGCGCGGGTGAAGCTTTCTTT. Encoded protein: CASSSGGGAGEAFF.

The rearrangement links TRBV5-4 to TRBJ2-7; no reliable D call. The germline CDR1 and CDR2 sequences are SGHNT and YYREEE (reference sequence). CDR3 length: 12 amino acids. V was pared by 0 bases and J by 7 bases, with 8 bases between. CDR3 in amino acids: CASSLVGLEQYF. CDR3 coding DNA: TGTGCCAGCAGCTTGGTTGGCTTGGAGCAGTACTTC.

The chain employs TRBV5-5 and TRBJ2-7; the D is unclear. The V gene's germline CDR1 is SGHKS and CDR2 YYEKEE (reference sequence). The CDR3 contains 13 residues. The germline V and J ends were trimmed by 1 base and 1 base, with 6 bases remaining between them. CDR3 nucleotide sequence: TGTGCCAGCAGCTTGACACCATCCTACGAGCAGTACTTC. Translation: CASSLTPSYEQYF. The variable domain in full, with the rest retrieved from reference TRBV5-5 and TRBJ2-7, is DAGVTQSPTHLIKTRGQQVTLRCSPISGHKSVSWYQQVLGQGPQFIFQYYEKEERGRGNFPDRFSARQFPNYSSELNVNALLLGDSALYLCASSLTPSYEQYFGPGTRLTVT.

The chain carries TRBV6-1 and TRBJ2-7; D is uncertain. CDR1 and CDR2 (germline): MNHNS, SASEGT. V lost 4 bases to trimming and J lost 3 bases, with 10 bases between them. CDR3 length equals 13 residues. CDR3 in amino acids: CASSVRLYYEQYF. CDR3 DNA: TGTGCCAGCAGTGTCAGGCTGTACTACGAGCAGTACTTC.

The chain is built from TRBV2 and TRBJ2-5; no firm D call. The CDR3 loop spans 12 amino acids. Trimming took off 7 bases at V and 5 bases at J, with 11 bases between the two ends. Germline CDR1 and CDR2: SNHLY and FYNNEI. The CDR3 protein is CASMASMETQYF. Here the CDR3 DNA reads TGTGCCAGCATGGCTAGTATGGAGACCCAGTACTTC.